One sample yielded the 29 T cell receptor beta chains listed below, sequenced in a study of T cells in women clearing cervical HPV infection. TCRdb's table, derived via immunoSEQ multiplex PCR, lists solely in-frame clones and lacks some. In all, the sample yields some 32,000 clones. Sequenced: blood buffy coat. Receptors originate from a woman aged 18 to 75 with a cervical HPV16 infection that either progressed to CIN3+ or cleared (not recorded which).

Concerning this clone: The read falls 3 residues short of the CDR3 end, and the missing part is taken from the germline J gene. This chain links TRBV2 with TRBJ1-1; TRBD1 aligns across 7 bases. Germline CDR1 SNHLY, CDR2 FYNNEI. The CDR3 length is 12 residues. With V trimmed by 6 bases and J by 6 bases, 4 bases remained unmatched. CDR3 loop: CASSYTGAEAFF. The part of the CDR3 DNA that was read is TGTGCCAGCAGCTATACAGGGGCTGAA.

Details on this clone: The CDR3 end lies 3 residues beyond the end of the read and is filled in from the germline J gene. The gene calls are TRBV29-1 and TRBJ1-1, with 8 nucleotides matching TRBD1. The V and J ends lost 4 bases and 0 bases, in that order; junction bases with no gene match: 13. This CDR3 is built from 17 residues. Germline lookup yields CDR1 SQVTM and CDR2 ANQGSEA. Incomplete CDR3 DNA: TGCAGCGTTGTACCCCGACAGGGGAGAGATGTGAACACTGAA. Protein sequence: CSVVPRQGRDVNTE. The full CDR3 is CSVVPRQGRDVNTEAFF.

CDR3 DNA (partial): TGCAGTGCTAGACTTACTCCGGGACAGGGTACGAACACTGAA. This codes for CSARLTPGQGTNTE. The complete CDR3 reads CSARLTPGQGTNTEAFF. This chain joins TRBV20-1 and TRBJ1-1; 9 nucleotides align to TRBD1. The CDR3 end falls 3 residues outside the read, so it is completed with the germline J gene. Trimming removed 2 bases from V and 1 base from J; junction bases left unmatched: 11. The V gene's germline CDR1 is DFQATT and CDR2 SNEGSKA (reference sequence). CDR3 length: 17 amino acids.

Notes on this clone: The sequenced fragment ends 3 residues before the CDR3 boundary, so the rest is inferred from the germline J gene. The chain is built from TRBV19 and TRBJ2-3; 13 bases match TRBD2. This CDR3 is built from 18 residues. Germline V gene sequence: CDR1 LNHDA, CDR2 SQIVND (reference sequence). This chain's CDR3 is CASSIEGGLAGTQETQYF. The DNA read from the CDR3 is TGTGCCAGTAGTATAGAGGGGGGACTAGCGGGGACCCAAGAGACG.

Notes on this clone: The CDR3 extends 3 residues past the end of the read, so its final part is completed from the germline J gene. The V gene is TRBV7-3, the J gene TRBJ2-5; TRBD2 aligns across 12 bases. The CDR3 sequence is 19 residues long. Germline assignment: CDR1 SGHTA and CDR2 FQGTGA. J gave up 3 bases and V 1 base, and 12 bases lay outside the gene matches. CDR3 protein: CASSLSPLAGGPGEETQYF. CDR3 DNA, as far as it was read: TGTGCCAGCAGCTTAAGTCCGCTAGCGGGGGGGCCGGGGGAAGAGACC.

Remarks on this clone: Germline is not matched at one junction end, which may reflect a read error. Sequencing ends 3 residues short of the CDR3 end; the germline J gene provides the rest. The chain combines TRBV7-7 with TRBJ2-3, with D perhaps matching TRBD2 (6 bases). The CDR3 has 14 residues. Germline V lookup: CDR1 SSHAT, CDR2 FNYEAQ (reference sequence). The CDR3 bases that were read are TGTGCTAGCAGCTTGCGGGGAGGAGGAGAGACG. Protein product: CASSLRGGGET. In full, the CDR3 is CASSLRGGGETQYF.

For this clone: From the germline J gene comes the end of the CDR3, since the read stops 3 residues before it. Other DNA sequences in this sample translate to the same CDR3. The rearrangement uses TRBV20-1 and TRBJ2-6; D might be TRBD1 (6 bases). The CDR3 length is 14 residues. V shed 4 bases and J shed 1 base, with 8 bases lying between them. Germline CDR1 reads DFQATT; CDR2 reads SNEGSKA (reference sequence). The CDR3 here is CSAIRGSGANVLTF. The sequenced part of the CDR3 DNA is TGCAGTGCTATCAGGGGTTCTGGGGCCAACGTC.

About this clone itself: The read is 3 residues too short to cover the CDR3 end, so that end is filled in from the germline J gene. The rearrangement joins TRBV20-1 to TRBJ2-1, with a weak D call TRBD1 (5 bases). Germline V gene lookup returns CDR1 DFQATT and CDR2 SNEGSKA (reference sequence). Deletions cut 0 bases from V and 1 base from J, with 16 bases between. The CDR3 consists of 17 residues. The covered CDR3 bases are TGCAGTGCTAGAGACGTTCAGGCAGGGTGGTCCTACAATGAG. Translating gives CSARDVQAGWSYNE. In full, the CDR3 is CSARDVQAGWSYNEQFF.

On this clone: The CDR3 end is not reached by the read, which stops 3 residues before it; the germline J gene fills it in. This chain joins TRBV29-1 and TRBJ2-2; 7 positions match TRBD1. Looked up from germline, CDR1 is SQVTM and CDR2 is ANQGSEA. This CDR3 has 13 residues. The V and J ends lost 7 bases and 1 base, in that order; junction bases with no gene match: 3. The CDR3 DNA, read in part, is TGCAGCGCCCGACAGGGGAACACCGGGGAG. Protein sequence: CSARQGNTGE. The CDR3, in full, reads CSARQGNTGELFF.

On this clone: The read ends 3 residues before the CDR3 terminus; that terminus is restored from the germline J gene. V and J are TRBV6-2 or TRBV6-3 and TRBJ2-3, with 12 nucleotides matching TRBD2. The CDR3 sequence is 16 residues long. Germline CDR1 MNHEY, CDR2 SVGEGT. V shed 6 bases and J 6 bases; nucleotides not matched to a gene: 10. CDR3 residues: CASRTSGGSPRDTQYF. The sequenced part of the CDR3 DNA is TGTGCCAGCAGGACTAGCGGGGGTTCTCCCCGGGATACG.

The CDR3 here is CASSYSRGNEQFF. The sequenced part of the CDR3 DNA is TGTGCCAGCTCCTACTCCCGGGGGAATGAG. The chain couples TRBV18 to TRBJ2-1; D perhaps matches TRBD2 (6 bases). The read finishes 3 residues shy of the CDR3 end, and the germline J gene is used to complete it. Trimming removed 6 bases at V and 7 bases at J, with 13 bases between. CDR1 and CDR2 from the germline V gene are KGHSH and LQKENI. The CDR3 runs to 13 residues.

As regards this clone: The read stops 3 residues short of the end of the CDR3; the missing end is completed from the germline J gene. The rearrangement joins TRBV5-1 to TRBJ2-3, with 13 bases matching TRBD2. V was clipped by 5 bases and J by 7 bases; unmatched bases: 4. Germline CDR1 is SGHRS and CDR2 is YFSETQ. The CDR3 sequence is 14 residues long. The CDR3 sequence is CASRTSGGDHTQYF. CDR3 DNA (partial): TGCGCCAGCAGAACTAGCGGGGGGGATCATACG.

In the case of this clone: The CDR3 goes on 3 residues after the read ends, and that part is filled in from the germline J gene. The chain couples TRBV30 to TRBJ1-5, with D possibly matching TRBD1 (5 bases). Trimming pared 3 bases from V and 3 bases from J, leaving 9 bases between. Germline assignment: CDR1 GTSNPN and CDR2 SVGIG (reference sequence). This CDR3 comprises 13 residues. CDR3 bases read: TGTGCCTGGAGCTACAGGTACAATCAGCCC. Its translation is CAWSYRYNQP. The entire CDR3 is CAWSYRYNQPQHF.

Comments on this clone: Read sequence stops 3 residues before the CDR3 end, and the germline J gene provides the missing end. The V and J genes are TRBV18 and TRBJ2-2, with 9 bases aligning to TRBD2. V lost 6 bases, J lost 6 bases, and 8 bases stayed unmatched. Germline V gives CDR1 KGHSH, CDR2 LQKENI. This CDR3 is built from 15 residues. The DNA read from the CDR3 is TGTGCCAGCTCGCTCGGACTAGCGACCCCCGGGGAG. Translating gives CASSLGLATPGE. The complete CDR3 reads CASSLGLATPGELFF.

The sequenced CDR3 bases are TGTGCCAGCACCCCCCGTGGGGGGAGGGGCGCCGGGGAG. Translation gives CASTPRGGRGAGE. The full CDR3 sequence reads CASTPRGGRGAGELFF. The chain is built from TRBV2 and TRBJ2-2; 7 bases map to TRBD2. The missing CDR3 end, 3 residues past where the read stops, is filled in from the germline J gene. CDR1 SNHLY and CDR2 FYNNEI come from the germline V gene. This CDR3 is 16 amino acids long. V was pared by 7 bases and J by 6 bases, with 14 bases of the junction left unmatched.

The CDR3: CASSIFDRGFSGANVAFF. The covered CDR3 bases are TGTGCCAGTAGTATCTTTGACAGGGGCTTCTCTGGGGCCAACGTA. The chain couples TRBV19 to TRBJ1-1, with 8 bases aligning to TRBD1. The missing CDR3 end, 3 residues past where the read stops, is filled in from the germline J gene. There are 18 residues in the CDR3. Germline CDR1 reads LNHDA; CDR2 reads SQIVND (reference sequence).

Comments on this clone: The CDR3 extends 3 residues past the end of the read, so its final part is completed from the germline J gene. The chain recombines TRBV30 with TRBJ1-2; the D gene is possibly TRBD1 (6 bases). CDR3 length: 13 amino acids. In germline, CDR1 is GTSNPN, CDR2 SVGIG (reference sequence). Partial CDR3 DNA: TGTGCCTGGAGTGTAGGGGGGGCAGATACC. Amino acids: CAWSVGGADT. The whole CDR3 reads CAWSVGGADTYTF.

For this clone: With the read ending 3 residues before the CDR3 end, the germline J gene is used to fill in that end. The chain uses TRBV11-2 and TRBJ2-1; D possibly corresponds to TRBD2 (6 bases). This CDR3 has 14 amino acids. The ends were cut back, 5 bases at V and 5 bases at J, with 13 bases in the middle. CDR1 is SGHAT, CDR2 FQNNGV, per germline. Here the CDR3 reads CASSAGLHDNEQFF. The covered CDR3 bases are TGTGCCAGCAGCGCGGGACTCCATGACAATGAG.

Points on this clone: The read is 3 residues too short to cover the CDR3 end, so that end is filled in from the germline J gene. The chain joins TRBV12-3 or TRBV12-4 to TRBJ2-3, with a weak D call TRBD2 (5 bases). The germline V and J ends were trimmed by 6 bases and 4 bases, with 20 bases remaining between them. The CDR3 sequence is 16 residues long. CDR3 DNA (partial): TGTGCCAGCAGCAACAATCTAGCACTGAGGGCAGATACG. Its translation is CASSNNLALRADT. Given in full, the CDR3 is CASSNNLALRADTQYF.

Comments on this clone: Sequencing ends 3 residues short of the CDR3 end; the germline J gene provides the rest. The chain combines TRBV19 with TRBJ2-3; a weak D match, TRBD1 (5 bases). The CDR3 is 15 amino acids. Germline CDR1 LNHDA, CDR2 SQIVND (reference sequence). CDR3 DNA (partial): TGTGCCAGTAGTATTAGACAGTCAGACAATCAGCCG. Encoded protein: CASSIRQSDNQP. The whole CDR3 sequence is CASSIRQSDNQPQYF.

By frequency, this clone is medium-sized. The read comes to an end 3 residues before the CDR3 does, leaving the germline J gene to fill in the end. V and J are TRBV5-6 and TRBJ2-2, with D possibly TRBD1 on 5 matching bases. The germline V and J ends were trimmed by 0 bases and 1 base, with 7 bases remaining between them. Germline values: CDR1 SGHDT, CDR2 YYEEEE. The CDR3 is 15 residues long. The DNA read from the CDR3 is TGTGCCAGCAGCTTGGGACAGCTGAACACCGGGGAG. Protein: CASSLGQLNTGE. The CDR3 as a whole reads CASSLGQLNTGELFF.

Worth noting for this clone: The read is 3 residues too short to cover the CDR3 end, so that end is filled in from the germline J gene. V and J are TRBV4-1 and TRBJ1-2; 8 positions match TRBD1. CDR1 is MGHRA and CDR2 is YSYEKL in the germline V gene. The CDR3 runs to 16 residues. Trimming cost V 2 bases and J 4 bases; bases outside gene matches: 9. The CDR3 is CASSQRERTGPYGYTF. CDR3 DNA, as far as it was read: TGCGCCAGCAGCCAACGTGAACGGACAGGGCCCTATGGC.

A word on this clone: From the germline J gene comes the end of the CDR3, since the read stops 3 residues before it. The chain carries TRBV4-2 and TRBJ1-4, with D possibly being TRBD1 (5 bases). CDR3 length equals 16 residues. In germline, CDR1 is LGHNA, CDR2 YNFKEQ. The CDR3 here is CASSRPEGGADSPLFF. Partial CDR3 DNA: TGTGCCAGCAGCCGACCAGAAGGAGGGGCGGATTCACCA.

As for this clone: The read terminates 3 residues ahead of where the CDR3 ends, so the germline J gene completes it. This chain connects TRBV7-6 to TRBJ2-5; TRBD2 matches at 10 bases. V lost 1 base and J lost 5; bases outside the gene matches: 7. The germline CDR1 and CDR2 sequences are SGHVS and FNYEAQ. CDR3 length equals 16 residues. The CDR3: CASSLVVAGGRETQYF. The part of the CDR3 DNA that was read is TGTGCCAGCAGCTTAGTGGTAGCGGGGGGCCGGGAGACC. Full variable domain (rest looked up from reference TRBV7-6 and TRBJ2-5): GAGVSQSPRYKVTKRGQDVALRCDPISGHVSLYWYRQALGQGPEFLTYFNYEAQQDKSGLPNDRFSAERPEGSISTLTIQRTEQRDSAMYRCASSLVVAGGRETQYFGPGTRLLVL.

Notes on this clone: Read data end 3 residues before the CDR3 end; the end is taken from the germline J gene. The chain combines TRBV7-3 with TRBJ2-3; a possible D gene is TRBD1 (6 bases). Per the germline V gene, CDR1 is SGHTA and CDR2 is FQGTGA. The CDR3 spans 14 residues. The CDR3 bases that were read are TGTGCCAGCAGCCCCCGGGACACCGAGGGCACG. Protein sequence: CASSPRDTEGT. The entire CDR3 sequence reads CASSPRDTEGTQYF.

A note on this clone: The CDR3 end is not reached by the read, which stops 3 residues before it; the germline J gene fills it in. The chain has TRBV5-1 and TRBJ2-7; tentatively, D is TRBD2 (5 bases). CDR3 size: 14 residues. V lost 0 bases, J lost 2 bases, and 9 bases lay in between. Germline CDR1 is SGHRS and CDR2 is YFSETQ. The chain's CDR3 is CASSLAPGAYEQYF. The CDR3 bases that were read are TGCGCCAGCAGCTTGGCCCCCGGGGCCTACGAG. Based on the CDR3 plus reference TRBV5-1 and TRBJ2-7, the full variable domain is KAGVTQTPRYLIKTRGQQVTLSCSPISGHRSVSWYQQTPGQGLQFLFEYFSETQRNKGNFPGRFSGRQFSNSRSEMNVSTLELGDSALYLCASSLAPGAYEQYFGPGTRLTVT.

A word on this clone: The CDR3 extends 3 residues past the end of the read, so its final part is completed from the germline J gene. This chain connects TRBV10-2 to TRBJ2-2; TRBD2 is a possible D gene (6 bases). This CDR3 region has 14 residues. The V gene lost 8 bases and the J gene lost 0 bases, with 10 bases spanning the gap. The germline V gene has CDR1 WSHSY and CDR2 SAAADI. The CDR3 bases that were read are TGCGCCAGCGACGGAGGGGCGAACACCGGGGAG. This encodes CASDGGANTGE. The whole CDR3 protein is CASDGGANTGELFF.

About this clone: The read terminates 3 residues ahead of where the CDR3 ends, so the germline J gene completes it. J is TRBJ2-7 and V is TRBV20-1; no clear D. The germline V gene encodes CDR1 DFQATT and CDR2 SNEGSKA (reference sequence). Trimming took off 5 bases at V and 0 bases at J, with 14 bases between the two ends. There are 14 residues in the CDR3. The CDR3 sequence: CSALEAKSSYEQYF. The covered CDR3 bases are TGCAGTGCTCTAGAAGCCAAGAGCTCCTACGAG.

In the case of this clone: The sequence runs out 3 residues before the end of the CDR3; the remainder is reconstructed from the germline J gene. This sequence joins TRBV20-1 and TRBJ1-5; D remains ambiguous. This CDR3 is built from 16 residues. Trimming pared 6 bases from V and 0 bases from J, leaving 18 bases between. The germline V gene has CDR1 DFQATT and CDR2 SNEGSKA (reference sequence). CDR3 bases read: TGCAGTGCAACACCTTCGGGGTCATATAGCAATCAGCCC. Its protein is CSATPSGSYSNQP. The full-length CDR3 reads as CSATPSGSYSNQPQHF.